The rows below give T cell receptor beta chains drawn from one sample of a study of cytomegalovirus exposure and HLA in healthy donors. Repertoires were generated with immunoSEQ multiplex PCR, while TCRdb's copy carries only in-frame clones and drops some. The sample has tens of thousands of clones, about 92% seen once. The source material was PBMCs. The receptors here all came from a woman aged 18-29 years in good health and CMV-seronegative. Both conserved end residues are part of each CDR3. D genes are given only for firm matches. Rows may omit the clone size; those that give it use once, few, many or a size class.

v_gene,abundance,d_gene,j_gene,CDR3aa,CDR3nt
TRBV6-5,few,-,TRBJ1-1,CAASGAYKTEAFF,TGTGCCGCGAGCGGAGCGTATAAAACTGAAGCTTTCTTT
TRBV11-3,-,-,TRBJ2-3,CASSSVWVGADTQYF,TGTGCCAGCAGCTCGGTGTGGGTTGGGGCGGATACGCAGTATTTT
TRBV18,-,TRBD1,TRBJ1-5,CASSLGTGNNQPQHF,TGTGCCAGCTCACTTGGGACAGGGAATAATCAGCCCCAGCATTTT
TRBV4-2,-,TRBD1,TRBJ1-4,CASSHRQGGEKLFF,TGTGCCAGCAGCCATCGCCAGGGGGGCGAAAAACTGTTTTTT
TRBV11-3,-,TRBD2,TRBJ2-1,CASSSGTTSEQFF,TGTGCCAGCAGCTCCGGGACTACCAGTGAGCAGTTCTTC
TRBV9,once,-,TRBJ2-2,CASSVTGKGGELFF,TGTGCCAGCAGCGTCACAGGGAAAGGTGGGGAGCTGTTTTTT
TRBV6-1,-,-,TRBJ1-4,CASSEDDQVVYGEKLFF,TGTGCCAGCAGTGAAGATGATCAGGTCGTCTACGGAGAAAAACTGTTTTTT
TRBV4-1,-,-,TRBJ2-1,CASSQVPGGTQGGEQFF,TGCGCCAGCAGCCAAGTCCCTGGCGGGACGCAGGGCGGCGAGCAGTTCTTC
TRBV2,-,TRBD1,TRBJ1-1,CATGDSGLNTEAFF,TGTGCCACCGGGGACAGTGGCTTGAACACTGAAGCTTTCTTT
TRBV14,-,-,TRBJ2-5,CASSQDRGETQYF,TGTGCCAGCAGCCAAGACCGAGGCGAGACCCAGTACTTC
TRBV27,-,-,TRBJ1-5,CASSSVLTVPIEPQHF,TGTGCCAGCAGTTCGGTATTGACAGTGCCGATTGAGCCCCAGCATTTT
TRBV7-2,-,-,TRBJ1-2,CASSLIAGGTDVYGYTF,TGTGCCAGCAGCTTAATAGCGGGAGGTACAGACGTCTATGGCTACACCTTC
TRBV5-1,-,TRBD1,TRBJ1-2,CASSLTGQGSLYGYTF,TGCGCCAGCAGCTTGACGGGACAGGGATCCCTCTATGGCTACACCTTC
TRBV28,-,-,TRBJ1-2,CASSSTDYTGWGGYTF,TGTGCCAGCAGTTCGACTGATTACACCGGATGGGGCGGCTACACCTTC
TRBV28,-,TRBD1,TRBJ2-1,CASSPLGTVTTGYNEQFF,TGTGCCAGCAGTCCCCTAGGGACAGTCACAACCGGCTACAATGAGCAGTTCTTC
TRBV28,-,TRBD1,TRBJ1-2,CASSFRDRGYGYTF,TGTGCCAGCAGTTTCCGTGACAGGGGCTATGGCTACACCTTC
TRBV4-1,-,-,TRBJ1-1,CASSHESVRGITEAFF,TGCGCCAGCAGCCATGAGAGTGTCCGAGGGATCACTGAAGCTTTCTTT
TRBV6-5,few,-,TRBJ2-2,CASSYGGAFGGELFF,TGTGCCAGCAGTTACGGGGGGGCCTTCGGCGGGGAGCTGTTTTTT
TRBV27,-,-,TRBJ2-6,CASGRRDSGANVLTF,TGTGCCAGCGGCCGCAGGGACTCTGGGGCCAACGTCCTGACTTTC
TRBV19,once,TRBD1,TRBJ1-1,CASRFDYRGRITEAFF,TGTGCCAGCCGATTCGATTACAGGGGGCGGATCACTGAAGCTTTCTTT
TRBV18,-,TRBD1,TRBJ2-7,CASSTMGQALGEQYF,TGTGCCAGCTCAACTATGGGACAGGCCCTTGGGGAGCAGTACTTC
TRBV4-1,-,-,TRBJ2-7,CASSQGTANYEQYF,TGCGCCAGCAGCCAAGGGACAGCTAACTACGAGCAGTACTTC
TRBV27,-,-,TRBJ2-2,CASSRGGANGELFF,TGTGCCAGCAGTAGGGGGGGGGCAAACGGGGAGCTGTTTTTT
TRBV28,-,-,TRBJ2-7,CASSTRDLYEQYF,TGTGCCAGCAGTACGCGGGACTTATACGAGCAGTACTTC
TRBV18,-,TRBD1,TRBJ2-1,CASSRDRVYNNEQFF,TGTGCCAGCTCACGGGACAGGGTGTATAACAATGAGCAGTTCTTC
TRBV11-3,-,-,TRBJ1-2,CASSSPGTRPYGYTF,TGTGCCAGCAGCTCACCCGGGACAAGACCCTATGGCTACACCTTC
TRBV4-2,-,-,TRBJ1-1,CASSLGRGQGNTEAFF,TGTGCCAGCAGCCTAGGGAGGGGTCAGGGGAACACTGAAGCTTTCTTT
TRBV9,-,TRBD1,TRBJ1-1,CASSAGTGGFTEAFF,TGTGCCAGCAGCGCCGGGACAGGGGGCTTCACTGAAGCTTTCTTT
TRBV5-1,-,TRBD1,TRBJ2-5,CASSYQGTGGETQYF,TGCGCCAGCAGCTACCAAGGGACAGGGGGGGAGACCCAGTACTTC
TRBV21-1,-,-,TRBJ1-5,CASSQSQPQHF,TGTGCCAGCAGCCAATCTCAGCCCCAGCATTTT
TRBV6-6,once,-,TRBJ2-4,CASSDSGSGKNIQYF,TGTGCCAGCAGCGACAGTGGGTCAGGCAAAAACATTCAGTACTTC
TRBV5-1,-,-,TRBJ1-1,CASSLSQGNTEAFF,TGCGCCAGCAGCTTGAGTCAGGGGAACACTGAAGCTTTCTTT
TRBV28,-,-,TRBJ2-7,CASSLWSVGGQFYEQYF,TGTGCCAGCAGTTTATGGTCGGTTGGGGGCCAATTTTACGAGCAGTACTTC
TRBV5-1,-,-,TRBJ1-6,CASSLGGARSSYNSPLHF,TGCGCCAGCAGCTTGGGAGGAGCCCGTAGCTCCTATAATTCACCCCTCCACTTT
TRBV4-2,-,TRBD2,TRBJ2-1,CASSQDPGGWNEQFF,TGTGCCAGCAGCCAAGATCCCGGGGGGTGGAATGAGCAGTTCTTC
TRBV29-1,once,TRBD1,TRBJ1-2,CSVVGRGRDYGYTF,TGCAGCGTCGTTGGTAGGGGGCGTGACTATGGCTACACCTTC
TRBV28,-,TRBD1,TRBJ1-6,CASRREDRGFYNSPLHF,TGTGCCAGCAGACGTGAGGACAGGGGTTTCTATAATTCACCCCTCCACTTT
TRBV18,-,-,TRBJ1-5,CASSPRGGSNQPQHF,TGTGCCAGCTCACCTCGAGGTGGGAGCAATCAGCCCCAGCATTTT
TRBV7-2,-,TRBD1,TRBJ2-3,CASSLAGTANTQYF,TGTGCCAGCAGCTTAGCAGGGACAGCAAATACGCAGTATTTT
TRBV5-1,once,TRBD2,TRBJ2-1,CASSFEAGRHNEQFF,TGCGCCAGCAGCTTTGAAGCGGGGCGCCACAATGAGCAGTTCTTC